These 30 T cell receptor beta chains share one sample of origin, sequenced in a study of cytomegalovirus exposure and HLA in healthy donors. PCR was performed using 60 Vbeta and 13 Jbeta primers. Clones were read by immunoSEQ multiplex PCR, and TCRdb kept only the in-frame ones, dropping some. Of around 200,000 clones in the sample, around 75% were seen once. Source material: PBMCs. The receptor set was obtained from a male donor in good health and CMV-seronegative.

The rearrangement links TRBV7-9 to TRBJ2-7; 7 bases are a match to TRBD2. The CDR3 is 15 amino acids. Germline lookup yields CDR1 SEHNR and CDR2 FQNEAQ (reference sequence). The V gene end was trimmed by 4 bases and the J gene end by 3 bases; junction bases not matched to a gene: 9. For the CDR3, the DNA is TGTGCCAGCAGCTATACAAGCGGGGAAGTCTACGAGCAGTACTTC. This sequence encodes CASSYTSGEVYEQYF.

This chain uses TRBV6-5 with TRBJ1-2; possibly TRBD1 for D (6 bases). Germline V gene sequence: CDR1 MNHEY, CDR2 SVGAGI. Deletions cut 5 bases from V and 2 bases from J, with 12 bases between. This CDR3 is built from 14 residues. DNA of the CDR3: TGTGCCAGCAGTCGGGGGGCGCAGAACTATGGCTACACCTTC. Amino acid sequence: CASSRGAQNYGYTF.

In DNA form, the CDR3 reads TGTGCCAGCAGTCGGGACTGGAGCTCCTATAATTCACCCCTCCACTTT. Amino acids: CASSRDWSSYNSPLHF. This chain connects TRBV4-2 to TRBJ1-6; perhaps TRBD1 as D (5 bases). CDR1 LGHNA and CDR2 YNFKEQ come from the germline V gene. Trimming pared 6 bases from V and 0 bases from J, leaving 12 bases between. The CDR3 sequence is 16 residues long.

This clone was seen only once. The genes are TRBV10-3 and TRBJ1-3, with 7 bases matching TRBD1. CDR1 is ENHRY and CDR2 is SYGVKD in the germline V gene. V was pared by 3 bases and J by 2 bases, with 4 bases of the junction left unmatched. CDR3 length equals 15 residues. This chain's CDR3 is CAISDGGTAGNTIYF. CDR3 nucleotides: TGTGCCATCAGTGATGGTGGGACAGCTGGAAACACCATATATTTT.

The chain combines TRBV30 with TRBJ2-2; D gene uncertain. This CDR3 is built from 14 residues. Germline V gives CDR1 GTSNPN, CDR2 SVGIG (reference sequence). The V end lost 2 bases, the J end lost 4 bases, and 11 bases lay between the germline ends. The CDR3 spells CAWSPPSVTGELFF. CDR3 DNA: TGTGCCTGGAGTCCCCCTAGTGTCACCGGGGAGCTGTTTTTT.

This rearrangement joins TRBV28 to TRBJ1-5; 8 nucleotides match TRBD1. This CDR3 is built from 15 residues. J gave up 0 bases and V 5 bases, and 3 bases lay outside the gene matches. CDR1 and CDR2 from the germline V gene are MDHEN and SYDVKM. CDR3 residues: CASSVQGDSNQPQHF. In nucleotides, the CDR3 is TGTGCCAGCAGTGTACAGGGGGATAGCAATCAGCCCCAGCATTTT.

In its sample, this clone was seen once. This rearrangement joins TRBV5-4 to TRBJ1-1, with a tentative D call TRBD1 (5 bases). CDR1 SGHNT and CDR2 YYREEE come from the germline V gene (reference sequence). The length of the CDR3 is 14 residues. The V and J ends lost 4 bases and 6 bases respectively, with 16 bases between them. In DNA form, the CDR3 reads TGTGCCAGCAGCAACGTTGGGGGGTTGGCTGAAGCTTTCTTT. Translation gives CASSNVGGLAEAFF. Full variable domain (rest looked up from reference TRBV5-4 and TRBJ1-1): ETGVTQSPTHLIKTRGQQVTLRCSSQSGHNTVSWYQQALGQGPQFIFQYYREEENGRGNFPPRFSGLQFPNYSSELNVNALELDDSALYLCASSNVGGLAEAFFGQGTRLTVV.

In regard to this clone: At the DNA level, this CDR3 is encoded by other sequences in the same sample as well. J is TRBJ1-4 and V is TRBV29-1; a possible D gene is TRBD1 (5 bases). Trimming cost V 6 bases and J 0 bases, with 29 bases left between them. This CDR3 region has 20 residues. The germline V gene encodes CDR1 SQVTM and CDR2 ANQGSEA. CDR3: CSVRMGQGLPSAATNEKLFF. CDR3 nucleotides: TGCAGCGTAAGGATGGGGCAGGGTCTACCATCTGCCGCAACTAATGAAAAACTGTTTTTT.

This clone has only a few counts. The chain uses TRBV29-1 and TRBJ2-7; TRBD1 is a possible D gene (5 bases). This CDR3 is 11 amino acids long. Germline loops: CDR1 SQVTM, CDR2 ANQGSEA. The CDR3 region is CRDNWPDEQYF. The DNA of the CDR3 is TGCAGGGACAACTGGCCGGACGAGCAGTACTTC.

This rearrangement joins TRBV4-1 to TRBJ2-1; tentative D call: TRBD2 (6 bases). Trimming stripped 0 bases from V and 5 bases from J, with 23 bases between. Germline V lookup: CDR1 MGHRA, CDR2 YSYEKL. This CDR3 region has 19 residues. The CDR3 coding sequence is TGCGCCAGCAGCCAAGAGAAGGAGGACTACGTCGTCGGGAACAATGAGCAGTTCTTC. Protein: CASSQEKEDYVVGNNEQFF.

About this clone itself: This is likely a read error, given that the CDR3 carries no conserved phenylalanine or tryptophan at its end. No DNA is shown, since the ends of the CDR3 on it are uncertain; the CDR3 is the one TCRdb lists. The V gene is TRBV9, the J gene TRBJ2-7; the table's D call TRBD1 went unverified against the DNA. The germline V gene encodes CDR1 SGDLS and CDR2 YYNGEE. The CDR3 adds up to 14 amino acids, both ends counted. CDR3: CASSVEGQGIEPYC.

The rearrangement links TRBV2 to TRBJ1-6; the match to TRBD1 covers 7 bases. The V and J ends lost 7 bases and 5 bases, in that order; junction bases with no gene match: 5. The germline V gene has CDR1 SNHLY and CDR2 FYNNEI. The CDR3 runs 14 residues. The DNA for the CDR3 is TGTGCCAGCATCGGGACAGAGCATAATTCACCCCTCCACTTT. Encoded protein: CASIGTEHNSPLHF.

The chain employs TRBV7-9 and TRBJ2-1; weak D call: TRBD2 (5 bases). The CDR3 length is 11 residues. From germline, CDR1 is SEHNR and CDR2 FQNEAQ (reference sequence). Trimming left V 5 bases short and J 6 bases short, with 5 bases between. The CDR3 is CASSTSNEQFF. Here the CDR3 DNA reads TGTGCCAGCAGCACTAGCAATGAGCAGTTCTTC.

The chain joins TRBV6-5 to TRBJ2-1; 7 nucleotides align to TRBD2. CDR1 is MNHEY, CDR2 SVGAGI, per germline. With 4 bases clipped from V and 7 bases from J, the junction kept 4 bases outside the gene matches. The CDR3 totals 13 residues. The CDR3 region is CASSLRTSNEQFF. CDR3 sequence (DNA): TGTGCCAGCAGTTTGAGGACTAGTAATGAGCAGTTCTTC.

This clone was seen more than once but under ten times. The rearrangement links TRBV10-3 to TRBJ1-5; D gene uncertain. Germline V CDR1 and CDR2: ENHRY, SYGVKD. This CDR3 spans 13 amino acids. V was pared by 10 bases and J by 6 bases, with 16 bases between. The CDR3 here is CATQLTVGQPQHF. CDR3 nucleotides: TGTGCCACCCAACTCACGGTTGGTCAGCCCCAGCATTTT.

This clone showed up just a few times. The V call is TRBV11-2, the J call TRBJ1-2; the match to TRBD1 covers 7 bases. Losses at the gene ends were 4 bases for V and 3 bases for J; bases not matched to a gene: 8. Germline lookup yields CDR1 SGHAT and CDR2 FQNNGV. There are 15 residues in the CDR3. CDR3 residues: CASSSRGDRHYGYTF. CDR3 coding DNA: TGTGCCAGCAGCTCCAGGGGGGACAGACACTATGGCTACACCTTC.

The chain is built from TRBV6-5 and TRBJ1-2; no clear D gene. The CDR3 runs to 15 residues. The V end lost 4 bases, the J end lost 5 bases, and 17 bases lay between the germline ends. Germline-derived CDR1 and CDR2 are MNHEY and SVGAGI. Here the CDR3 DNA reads TGTGCCAGCAGTTCCCCCCGTTTACGAGCTTATGGCTACACCTTC. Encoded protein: CASSSPRLRAYGYTF.

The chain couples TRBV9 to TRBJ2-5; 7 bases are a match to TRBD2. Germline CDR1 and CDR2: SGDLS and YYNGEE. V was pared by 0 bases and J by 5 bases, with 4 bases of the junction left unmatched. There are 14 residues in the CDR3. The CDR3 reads CASSVAGRAETQYF. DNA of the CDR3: TGTGCCAGCAGCGTAGCAGGGAGGGCGGAGACCCAGTACTTC.

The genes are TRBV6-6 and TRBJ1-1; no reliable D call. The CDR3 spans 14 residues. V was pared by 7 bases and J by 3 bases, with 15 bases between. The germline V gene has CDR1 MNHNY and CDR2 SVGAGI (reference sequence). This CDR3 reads CASIPPGVHTEAFF. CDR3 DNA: TGTGCCAGCATCCCCCCCGGGGTACACACTGAAGCTTTCTTT.

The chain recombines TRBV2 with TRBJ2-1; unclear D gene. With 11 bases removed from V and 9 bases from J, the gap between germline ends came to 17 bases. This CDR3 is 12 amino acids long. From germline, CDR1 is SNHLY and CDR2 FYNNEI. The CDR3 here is CAFLDSSAEQFF. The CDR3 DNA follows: TGTGCCTTCCTCGACTCCTCCGCTGAGCAGTTCTTC.

The CDR3 sequence is CAWRLAGERNTQYF. The DNA for the CDR3 is TGTGCCTGGAGGTTAGCGGGAGAACGAAATACGCAGTATTTT. The rearrangement joins TRBV30 to TRBJ2-3, with 9 bases aligning to TRBD2. In germline, CDR1 is GTSNPN, CDR2 SVGIG (reference sequence). V lost 3 bases, J lost 7 bases, and 8 bases stayed unmatched. The CDR3 is 14 amino acids. Variable domain in full (rest from reference TRBV30 and TRBJ2-3): SQTIHQWPATLVQPVGSPLSLECTVEGTSNPNLYWYRQAAGRGLQLLFYSVGIGQISSEVPQNLSASRPQDRQFILSSKKLLLSDSGFYLCAWRLAGERNTQYFGPGTRLTVL.

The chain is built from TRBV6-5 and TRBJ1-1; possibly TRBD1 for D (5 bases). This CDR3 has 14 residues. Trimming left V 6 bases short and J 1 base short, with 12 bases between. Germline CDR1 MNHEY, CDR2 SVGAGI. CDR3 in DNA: TGTGCCAGCAGCCTCGGGGGATCGAACACTGAAGCTTTCTTT. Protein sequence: CASSLGGSNTEAFF.

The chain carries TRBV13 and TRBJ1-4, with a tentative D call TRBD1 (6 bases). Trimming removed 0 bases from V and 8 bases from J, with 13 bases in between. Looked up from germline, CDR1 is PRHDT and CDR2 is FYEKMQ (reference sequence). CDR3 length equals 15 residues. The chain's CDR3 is CASSLGGHLGEKLFF. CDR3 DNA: TGTGCCAGCAGCTTAGGGGGACACCTGGGGGAAAAACTGTTTTTT.

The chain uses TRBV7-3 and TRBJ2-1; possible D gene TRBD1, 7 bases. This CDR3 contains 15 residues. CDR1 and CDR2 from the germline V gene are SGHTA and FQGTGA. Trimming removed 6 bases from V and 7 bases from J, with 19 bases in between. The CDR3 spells CASSSGGRRVNEQFF. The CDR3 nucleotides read TGTGCCAGCAGTTCAGGGGGGCGTCGTGTAAATGAGCAGTTCTTC.

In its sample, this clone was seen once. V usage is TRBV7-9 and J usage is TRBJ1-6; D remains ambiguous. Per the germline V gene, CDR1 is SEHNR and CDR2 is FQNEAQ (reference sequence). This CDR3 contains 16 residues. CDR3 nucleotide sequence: TGTTCCGGACTGGAGGGCGGGAACTCCTATAATTCACCCCTCCACTTT. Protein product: CSGLEGGNSYNSPLHF.

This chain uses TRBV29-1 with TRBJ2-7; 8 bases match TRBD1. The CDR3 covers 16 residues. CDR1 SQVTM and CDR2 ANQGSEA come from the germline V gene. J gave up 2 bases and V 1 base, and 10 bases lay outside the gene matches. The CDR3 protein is CSVEGGDRGGTYEQYF. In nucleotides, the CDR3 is TGCAGCGTTGAAGGGGGCGACAGGGGCGGGACCTACGAGCAGTACTTC.

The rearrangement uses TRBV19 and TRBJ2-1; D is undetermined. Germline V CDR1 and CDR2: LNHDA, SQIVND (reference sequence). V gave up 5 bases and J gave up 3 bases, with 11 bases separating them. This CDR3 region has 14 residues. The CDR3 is CASSYNYLYNEQFF. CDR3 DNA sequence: TGTGCCAGTAGTTATAACTATCTCTACAATGAGCAGTTCTTC.

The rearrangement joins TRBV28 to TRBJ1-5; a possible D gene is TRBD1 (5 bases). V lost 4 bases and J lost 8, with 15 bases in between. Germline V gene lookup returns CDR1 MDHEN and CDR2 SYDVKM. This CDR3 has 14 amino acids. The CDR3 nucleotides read TGTGCCAGCAGTTCGGCTCAGGGCTTTAAGCCCCAGCATTTT. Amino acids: CASSSAQGFKPQHF.

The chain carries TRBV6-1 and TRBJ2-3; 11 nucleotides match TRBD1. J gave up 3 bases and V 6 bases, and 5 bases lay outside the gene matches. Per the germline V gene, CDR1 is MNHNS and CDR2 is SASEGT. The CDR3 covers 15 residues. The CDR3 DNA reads TGTGCCAGCAGGGGGGGGACAGGGGGAACAGATACGCAGTATTTT. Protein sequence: CASRGGTGGTDTQYF.

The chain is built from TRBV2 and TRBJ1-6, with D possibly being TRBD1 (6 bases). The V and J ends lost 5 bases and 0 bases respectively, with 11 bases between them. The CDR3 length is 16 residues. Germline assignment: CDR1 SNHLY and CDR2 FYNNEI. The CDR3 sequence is CASSPTGSSYNSPLHF. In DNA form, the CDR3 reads TGTGCCAGCAGTCCCACAGGGAGCTCCTATAATTCACCCCTCCACTTT.